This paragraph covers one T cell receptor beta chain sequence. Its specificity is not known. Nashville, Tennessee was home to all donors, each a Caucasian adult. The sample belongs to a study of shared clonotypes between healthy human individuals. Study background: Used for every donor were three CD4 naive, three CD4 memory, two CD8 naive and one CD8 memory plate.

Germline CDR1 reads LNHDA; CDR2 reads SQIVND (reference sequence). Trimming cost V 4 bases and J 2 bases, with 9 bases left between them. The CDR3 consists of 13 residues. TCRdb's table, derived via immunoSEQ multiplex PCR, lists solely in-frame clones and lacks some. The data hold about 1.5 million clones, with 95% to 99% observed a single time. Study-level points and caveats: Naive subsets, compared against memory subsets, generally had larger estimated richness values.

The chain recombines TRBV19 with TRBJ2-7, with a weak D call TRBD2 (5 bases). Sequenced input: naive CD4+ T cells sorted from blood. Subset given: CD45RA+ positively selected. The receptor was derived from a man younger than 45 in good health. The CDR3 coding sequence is TGTGCCAGTAGTAAGGCTAGCCCCTACGAGCAGTACTTC. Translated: CASSKASPYEQYF.